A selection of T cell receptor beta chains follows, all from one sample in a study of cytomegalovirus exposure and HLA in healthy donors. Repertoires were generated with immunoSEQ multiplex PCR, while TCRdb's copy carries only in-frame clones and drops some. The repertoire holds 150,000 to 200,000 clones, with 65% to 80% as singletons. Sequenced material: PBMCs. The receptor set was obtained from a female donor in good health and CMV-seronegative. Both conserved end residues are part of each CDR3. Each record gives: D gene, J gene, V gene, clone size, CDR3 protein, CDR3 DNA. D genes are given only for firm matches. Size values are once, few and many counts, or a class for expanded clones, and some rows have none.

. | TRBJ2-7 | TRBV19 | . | CASSKGIGGSGDYEQYF | TGTGCCAGTAGTAAGGGAATCGGAGGTTCAGGGGACTACGAGCAGTACTTC
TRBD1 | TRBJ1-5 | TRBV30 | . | CAWSLGQGGNQPQHF | TGTGCCTGGAGTCTTGGACAGGGAGGGAATCAGCCCCAGCATTTT
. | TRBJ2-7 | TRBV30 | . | CASTPRDTSYEQYF | TGTGCCTCCACACCCCGGGATACTTCCTACGAGCAGTACTTC
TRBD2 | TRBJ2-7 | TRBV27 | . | CASSLLAGAYEQYF | TGTGCCAGCAGTTTGTTAGCGGGAGCCTACGAGCAGTACTTC
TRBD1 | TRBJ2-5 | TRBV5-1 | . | CASSTSPRGQGETQYF | TGCGCCAGCAGCACCTCCCCCAGGGGGCAGGGGGAGACCCAGTACTTC
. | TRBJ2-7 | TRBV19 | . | CASSATVYEQYF | TGTGCCAGTAGCGCGACAGTTTACGAGCAGTACTTC
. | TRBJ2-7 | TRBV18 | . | CASSPVGRGSYEQYF | TGTGCCAGCTCACCCGTGGGTAGAGGGTCCTACGAGCAGTACTTC
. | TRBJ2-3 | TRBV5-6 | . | CASSLGYLSTDTQYF | TGTGCCAGCAGCTTGGGATACTTGAGCACAGATACGCAGTATTTT
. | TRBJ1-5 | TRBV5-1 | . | CASRGRRGSNQPQHF | TGCGCCAGCAGGGGGCGTAGGGGGAGCAATCAGCCCCAGCATTTT
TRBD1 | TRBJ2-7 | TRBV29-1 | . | CSVEKGGQGNEQYF | TGCAGCGTTGAAAAGGGGGGACAGGGAAACGAGCAGTACTTC
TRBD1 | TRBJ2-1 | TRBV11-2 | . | CASSLAGQSLPFF | TGTGCCAGCAGCTTAGCGGGACAGAGCTTGCCGTTCTTC
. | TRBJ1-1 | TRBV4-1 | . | CASSQPTQGGTEAFF | TGCGCCAGCAGCCAACCTACTCAGGGTGGAACTGAAGCTTTCTTT
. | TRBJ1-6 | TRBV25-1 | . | CASSEYGWGGSPLHF | TGTGCCAGCAGTGAATATGGCTGGGGGGGATCACCCCTCCACTTT
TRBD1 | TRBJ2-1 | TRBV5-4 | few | CASSLRQGALYNEQFF | TGTGCCAGCAGCTTGAGACAGGGGGCGCTTTACAATGAGCAGTTCTTC
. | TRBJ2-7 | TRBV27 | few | CASSSSGPLSYEQYF | TGTGCCAGCAGTTCCAGCGGGCCTCTCTCCTACGAGCAGTACTTC
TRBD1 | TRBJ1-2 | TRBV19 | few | CASILEPGQGARGYTF | TGTGCCAGTATTCTGGAACCGGGACAGGGGGCACGTGGCTACACCTTC
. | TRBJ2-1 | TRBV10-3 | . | CAIREDSGDEQFF | TGTGCCATCAGGGAGGATAGTGGTGATGAGCAGTTCTTC
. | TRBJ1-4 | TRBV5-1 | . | CASSPREVPSNEKLFF | TGCGCCAGCAGTCCGAGGGAGGTGCCCAGCAATGAAAAACTGTTTTTT
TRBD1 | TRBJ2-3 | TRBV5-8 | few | CASSWDRGTDTQYF | TGTGCCAGCAGCTGGGACAGGGGCACAGATACGCAGTATTTT
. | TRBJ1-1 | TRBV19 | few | CASAQRNTEAFF | TGTGCCAGTGCCCAGCGTAACACTGAAGCTTTCTTT
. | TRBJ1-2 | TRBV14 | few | CASSSGYGYGYTF | TGTGCCAGCAGTTCCGGTTATGGCTATGGCTACACCTTC
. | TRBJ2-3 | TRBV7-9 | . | CASRGTPSRTDTQYF | TGTGCCAGCAGGGGCACCCCGAGCCGCACAGATACGCAGTATTTT
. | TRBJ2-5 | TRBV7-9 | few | CASSFRGTQYF | TGTGCCAGCAGCTTTAGGGGGACCCAGTACTTC
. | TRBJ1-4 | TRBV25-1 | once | CASSKMGRFIF | TGTGCCAGCAGTAAAATGGGCAGATTCATTTTT
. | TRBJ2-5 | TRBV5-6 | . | CASSLADRRKRRGETQYF | TGTGCCAGCAGCTTGGCCGATAGAAGGAAGCGGAGAGGGGAGACCCAGTACTTC
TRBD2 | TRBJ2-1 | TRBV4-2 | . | CASSQVLAGAYNEQFF | TGTGCCAGCAGCCAGGTACTAGCGGGGGCTTACAATGAGCAGTTCTTC
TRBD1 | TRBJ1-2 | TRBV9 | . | CASSGDRGHYGYTF | TGTGCCAGCAGCGGGGACAGGGGGCACTATGGCTACACCTTC
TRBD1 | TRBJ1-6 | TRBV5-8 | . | CASSLKGTVNSPLHF | TGTGCCAGCAGCTTGAAAGGGACAGTAAATTCACCCCTCCACTTT
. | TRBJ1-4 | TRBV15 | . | CAAHTGSANEKLFF | TGTGCCGCACACACAGGGTCGGCTAATGAAAAACTGTTTTTT
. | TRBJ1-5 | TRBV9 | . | CASGSGGLNQPQHF | TGTGCCAGCGGCAGTGGGGGCCTAAATCAGCCCCAGCATTTT
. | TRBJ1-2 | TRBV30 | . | CAWSATGGGYGYTF | TGTGCCTGGAGTGCTACGGGGGGAGGCTATGGCTACACCTTC
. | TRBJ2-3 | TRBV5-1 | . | CASYRTADSSTDTQYF | TGCGCCAGTTACAGGACCGCGGATTCTAGCACAGATACGCAGTATTTT
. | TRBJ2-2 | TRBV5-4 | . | CASSWGLGATTGELFF | TGTGCCAGCAGCTGGGGCCTGGGGGCCACTACCGGGGAGCTGTTTTTT
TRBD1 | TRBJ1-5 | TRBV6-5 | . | CASSFQGGSNQPQHF | TGTGCCAGCAGTTTCCAGGGGGGCTCGAATCAGCCCCAGCATTTT
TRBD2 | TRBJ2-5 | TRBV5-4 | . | CASSPPGRTRVETQYF | TGTGCCAGCAGCCCCCCGGGGCGGACTAGGGTAGAGACCCAGTACTTC
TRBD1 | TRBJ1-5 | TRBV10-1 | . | CAGPGTGDRQPQHF | TGCGCCGGACCCGGGACAGGGGACAGGCAGCCCCAGCATTTT
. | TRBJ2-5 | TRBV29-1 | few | CSQRVETQYF | TGCAGCCAGAGGGTTGAGACCCAGTACTTC
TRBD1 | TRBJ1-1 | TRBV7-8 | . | CASSLGDRGAFF | TGTGCCAGCAGCTTAGGGGACAGGGGAGCTTTCTTT
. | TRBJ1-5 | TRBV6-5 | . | CASSYSRGQPQHF | TGTGCCAGCAGTTACTCGCGGGGCCAGCCCCAGCATTTT
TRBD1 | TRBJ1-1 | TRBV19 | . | CASSRIRTGANTEAFF | TGTGCCAGTAGTAGAATCCGGACAGGGGCGAACACTGAAGCTTTCTTT
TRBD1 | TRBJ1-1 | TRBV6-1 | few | CAATPRDRGTEAFF | TGTGCAGCAACCCCCCGGGACAGGGGAACTGAAGCTTTCTTT
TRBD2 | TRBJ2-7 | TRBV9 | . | CASSVESSPQGGGGREQYF | TGTGCCAGCAGCGTAGAAAGTAGCCCACAGGGAGGAGGCGGGAGGGAGCAGTACTTC
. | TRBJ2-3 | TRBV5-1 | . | CASSLLVTRDTQYF | TGCGCCAGCAGCTTGCTCGTCACCCGGGATACGCAGTATTTT
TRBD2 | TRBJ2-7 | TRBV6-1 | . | CASRGLAVYEQYF | TGTGCCAGCAGGGGACTAGCGGTATACGAGCAGTACTTC
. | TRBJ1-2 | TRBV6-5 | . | CASSYVGGGDYGYTF | TGTGCCAGCAGTTACGTAGGGGGGGGTGACTATGGCTACACCTTC
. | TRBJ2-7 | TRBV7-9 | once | CASSFWTKSYEQYF | TGTGCCAGCAGCTTTTGGACTAAGAGCTACGAGCAGTACTTC
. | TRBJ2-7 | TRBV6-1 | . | CASRPAPSYEQYF | TGTGCCAGCAGACCTGCTCCCAGCTACGAGCAGTACTTC
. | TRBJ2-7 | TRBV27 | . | CASRTYSEQYF | TGTGCCAGCAGGACCTACAGCGAGCAGTACTTC
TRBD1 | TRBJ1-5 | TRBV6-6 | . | CASSSQGVGQPQHF | TGTGCCAGCAGCTCCCAGGGGGTTGGCCAGCCCCAGCATTTT
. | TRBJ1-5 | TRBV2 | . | CASSETQGWGQPQHF | TGTGCCAGCAGTGAAACCCAGGGCTGGGGTCAGCCCCAGCATTTT
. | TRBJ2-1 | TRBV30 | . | CAWSVRGALHNEQFF | TGTGCCTGGAGTGTTCGGGGGGCCTTGCACAATGAGCAGTTCTTC
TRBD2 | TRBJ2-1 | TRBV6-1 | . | CASIMTSGSHEQFF | TGTGCCAGCATCATGACTAGCGGGAGTCATGAGCAGTTCTTC
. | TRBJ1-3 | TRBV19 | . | CASREPASGNTIYF | TGTGCCAGTAGGGAGCCGGCCTCTGGAAACACCATATATTTT
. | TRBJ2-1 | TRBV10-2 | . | CASSDTFNEQFF | TGCGCCAGCAGTGACACTTTCAATGAGCAGTTCTTC